Shown below are 18 T cell receptor beta chains from a single sample sequenced in a study of CDR3 diversity in severe acne. TCRdb re-derived calls from the PCR reads in MiXCR, one entry per CDR3 protein. Of about 100,000 distinct CDR3 sequences in the sample, 51% were seen once. The sample comprised blood. These TCRs come from a male donor with acne.

This clonotype was seen a handful of times. This chain uses TRBV5-1 with TRBJ2-5; a possible D gene is TRBD2 (6 bases). CDR1 is SGHRS and CDR2 is YFSETQ in the germline V gene. V was pared by 4 bases and J by 4 bases, with 11 bases between. This CDR3 region has 13 residues. CDR3 nucleotide sequence: TGCGCCAGCAGCAGGGAGGTAGGAGAGACCCAGTACTTC. As protein: CASSREVGETQYF. Filled out from reference TRBV5-1 and TRBJ2-5, the complete variable domain reads KAGVTQTPRYLIKTRGQQVTLSCSPISGHRSVSWYQQTPGQGLQFLFEYFSETQRNKGNFPGRFSGRQFSNSRSEMNVSTLELGDSALYLCASSREVGETQYFGPGTRLLVL.

The chain is built from TRBV19 and TRBJ1-1; D is ambiguous. Germline V gives CDR1 LNHDA, CDR2 SQIVND (reference sequence). V was cut by 1 base and J by 0 bases, with 12 bases left in between. The CDR3 runs 16 residues. CDR3 in amino acids: CASSIVPDGMNTEAFF. The CDR3 region has the DNA TGTGCCAGTAGTATAGTCCCGGACGGTATGAACACTGAAGCTTTCTTT. The full variable domain, with the rest looked up from reference TRBV19 and TRBJ1-1, is DGGITQSPKYLFRKEGQNVTLSCEQNLNHDAMYWYRQDPGQGLRLIYYSQIVNDFQKGDIAEGYSVSREKKESFPLTVTSAQKNPTAFYLCASSIVPDGMNTEAFFGQGTRLTVV.

The chain has TRBV28 and TRBJ1-2; 12 positions match TRBD1. Germline V CDR1 and CDR2: MDHEN, SYDVKM. After removal of 1 base from V and 7 bases from J, the junction contained 7 bases not matched to a gene. This CDR3 has 16 residues. CDR3 residues: CASSLYRDRGQGGYTF. The CDR3 bases are TGTGCCAGCAGTTTATATCGGGACAGGGGGCAGGGTGGCTACACCTTC.

The V call is TRBV10-2, the J call TRBJ2-7; the D gene is possibly TRBD1 (5 bases). The V gene lost 3 bases and the J gene lost 3 bases, with 15 bases spanning the gap. Per germline, CDR1 WSHSY and CDR2 SAAADI. The CDR3 contains 15 residues. In DNA form, the CDR3 reads TGCGCCAGCAGTGACAGGCAGGGTACGGTCTACGAGCAGTACTTC. Translating gives CASSDRQGTVYEQYF.

This clonotype was counted a single time. J is TRBJ2-7 and V is TRBV7-4; D ambiguous. Germline CDR1 reads SGHVT; CDR2 reads SQSDAQ. V gave up 1 base and J gave up 6 bases, with 7 bases separating them. The CDR3 is made up of 12 amino acids. In DNA, the CDR3 is TGTGCCAGCAGCTTAGTACCCGGCGAGCAGTACTTC. Encoded protein: CASSLVPGEQYF.

This clonotype was seen only a few times. V gene TRBV6-5 combines with J gene TRBJ2-6; possibly TRBD1 for D (6 bases). The germline V gene has CDR1 MNHEY and CDR2 SVGAGI. V lost 5 bases and J lost 0, with 17 bases in between. The CDR3 runs to 18 residues. The CDR3 here is CASSGPGTRVSGANVLTF. The CDR3, as DNA: TGTGCCAGCAGTGGGCCCGGGACAAGAGTCTCTGGGGCCAACGTCCTGACTTTC.

The V and J genes are TRBV5-8 and TRBJ2-7; D is unresolved. Germline V gene sequence: CDR1 SGHTS, CDR2 YDEGEE. The CDR3 length is 15 residues. V was shortened by 0 bases and J by 3 bases, with 13 bases between the two germline ends. The chain's CDR3 is CASSLARTPGYEQYF. CDR3 coding DNA: TGTGCCAGCAGCTTGGCCCGTACTCCAGGCTACGAGCAGTACTTC.

In the case of this clonotype: It may be a read error: a sequence one base away is much more abundant. The V call is TRBV7-6, the J call TRBJ2-2; 8 bases map to TRBD1. V was pared by 1 base and J by 3 bases, with 7 bases of the junction left unmatched. The germline gives CDR1 SGHVS, CDR2 FNYEAQ. The CDR3 loop spans 17 amino acids. The CDR3 region has the DNA TGTGCCAGCAGCTTAGACCCCGAGACAGGGGACACCGGGGAGCTGTTTTTT. Protein sequence: CASSLDPETGDTGELFF.

By share, this clonotype ranks as medium-sized. This chain joins TRBV7-6 and TRBJ2-7; 8 nucleotides match TRBD1. The V segment lost 5 bases and the J segment 4 bases; nucleotides outside the gene matches: 13. This CDR3 spans 16 amino acids. CDR1 and CDR2 (germline): SGHVS, FNYEAQ. The CDR3 here is CASSASGGTGLYEQYF. The CDR3 coding sequence is TGTGCCAGCAGCGCATCAGGTGGGACAGGTCTATACGAGCAGTACTTC. Filled out from reference TRBV7-6 and TRBJ2-7, the complete variable domain reads GAGVSQSPRYKVTKRGQDVALRCDPISGHVSLYWYRQALGQGPEFLTYFNYEAQQDKSGLPNDRFSAERPEGSISTLTIQRTEQRDSAMYRCASSASGGTGLYEQYFGPGTRLTVT.

This sequence joins TRBV6-1 and TRBJ2-7; no reliable D call. The V and J ends lost 1 base and 9 bases respectively, with 7 bases between them. Germline CDR1 and CDR2: MNHNS and SASEGT. The CDR3 sequence is 11 residues long. The CDR3 DNA follows: TGTGCCAGCAGTGAAGGGGCTATGCAGTACTTC. It codes for CASSEGAMQYF.

The table lists this clonotype with many counts. V is TRBV7-9 and J is TRBJ1-1; D unresolved. Trimming took off 5 bases at V and 0 bases at J, with 4 bases between the two ends. The CDR3 loop spans 12 amino acids. Per germline, CDR1 SEHNR and CDR2 FQNEAQ (reference sequence). This CDR3 reads CASSRMNTEAFF. For the CDR3, the DNA is TGTGCCAGCAGCCGAATGAACACTGAAGCTTTCTTT.

This chain connects TRBV15 to TRBJ1-6; unclear D gene. V gave up 0 bases and J gave up 10 bases, with 16 bases separating them. Germline-derived CDR1 and CDR2 are LNHNV and YYDKDF (reference sequence). The CDR3 totals 16 residues. This CDR3 is CATSREGYNLGSPLHF. Written as DNA, the CDR3 is TGTGCCACCAGCAGAGAGGGGTATAATCTGGGATCACCCCTCCACTTT.

This clonotype was detected many times. This sequence joins TRBV20-1 and TRBJ2-3; D uncertain. The germline V gene encodes CDR1 DFQATT and CDR2 SNEGSKA (reference sequence). The CDR3 has 13 residues. V gave up 1 base and J gave up 2 bases, with 7 bases separating them. The CDR3 reads CSARGPNTDTQYF. CDR3 DNA sequence: TGCAGTGCTAGAGGACCAAACACAGATACGCAGTATTTT.

About this clonotype itself: Its ends do not fully match the called genes, so a read error is possible. The genes are TRBV7-3 and TRBJ2-3; 9 nucleotides line up with TRBD2. The CDR3 is 14 amino acids. Germline assignment: CDR1 SGHTA and CDR2 FQGTGA. This chain's CDR3 is CATSSSTSGDTQYF. CDR3 in DNA: TGTGCCACCAGCAGTTCGACTAGCGGAGATACGCAGTATTTT.

V and J are TRBV28 and TRBJ2-5; the D is unclear. This CDR3 spans 11 amino acids. The V gene lost 3 bases and the J gene lost 5 bases, with 4 bases spanning the gap. Germline CDR1 reads MDHEN; CDR2 reads SYDVKM. The CDR3 sequence: CASSFLETQYF. The CDR3 DNA reads TGTGCCAGCAGTTTTCTGGAGACCCAGTACTTC.

The chain combines TRBV20-1 with TRBJ2-7; no clear D gene. Germline CDR1 is DFQATT and CDR2 is SNEGSKA (reference sequence). V dropped 6 bases and J dropped 3 bases, with 15 bases sitting between them. The CDR3 sequence is 13 residues long. Here the CDR3 DNA reads TGCAGTGCCAGCAGTCTCGGCGGCTACGAGCAGTACTTC. Protein sequence: CSASSLGGYEQYF.

Concerning this clonotype: A clone one base away is much larger, so this may be a read error. The chain links TRBV9 to TRBJ2-3; 8 nucleotides agree with TRBD2. The CDR3 is 16 amino acids. CDR1 and CDR2 from the germline V gene are SGDLS and YYNGEE. Germline trimming cut 0 bases from V and 4 bases from J; bases unmatched to any gene: 7. The chain's CDR3 is CASSVEGAGGADTQYF. In DNA, the CDR3 is TGTGCCAGCAGCGTAGAAGGGGCGGGGGGCGCAGATACGCAGTATTTT.

The chain links TRBV7-3 to TRBJ1-1; 9 nucleotides match TRBD1. Trimming cost V 2 bases and J 3 bases; bases outside gene matches: 4. This CDR3 has 15 residues. The germline V gene has CDR1 SGHTA and CDR2 FQGTGA. The DNA for the CDR3 is TGTGCCAGCAGCTTATGGGACAGGGTTGACACTGAAGCTTTCTTT. Translating it yields CASSLWDRVDTEAFF.